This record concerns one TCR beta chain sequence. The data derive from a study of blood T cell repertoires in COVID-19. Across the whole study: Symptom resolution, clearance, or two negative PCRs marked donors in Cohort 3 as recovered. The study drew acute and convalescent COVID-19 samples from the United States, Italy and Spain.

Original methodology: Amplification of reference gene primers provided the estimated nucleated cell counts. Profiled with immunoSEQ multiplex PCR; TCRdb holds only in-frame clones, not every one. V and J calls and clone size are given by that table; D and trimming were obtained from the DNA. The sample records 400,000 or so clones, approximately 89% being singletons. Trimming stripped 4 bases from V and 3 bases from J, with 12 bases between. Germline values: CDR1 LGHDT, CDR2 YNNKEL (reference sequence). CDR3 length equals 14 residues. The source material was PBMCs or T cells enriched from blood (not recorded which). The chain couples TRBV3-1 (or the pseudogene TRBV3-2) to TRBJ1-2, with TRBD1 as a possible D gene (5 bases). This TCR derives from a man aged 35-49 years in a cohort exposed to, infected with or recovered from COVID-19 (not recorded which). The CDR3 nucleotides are TGTGCCAGCAGCCCTGCGGGGGTGCACTATGGCTACACCTTC. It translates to CASSPAGVHYGYTF.